This T cell receptor (beta chain) was obtained from a study of blood T cell repertoires in COVID-19. Overall study context: Sites in the United States, Italy and Spain provided acute and convalescent COVID-19 samples. The cDNA or gDNA used as material had been derived from T cells, B-cell-depleted T cells, or PBMCs.

Germline loops: CDR1 SNHLY, CDR2 FYNNEI. V lost 4 bases and J lost 11; bases outside the gene matches: 7. The length of the CDR3 is 14 residues. Per the authors' pipeline: By means of reference gene primer amplification, nucleated cell counts were estimated. The method was immunoSEQ multiplex PCR; TCRdb's version includes in-frame clones alone and lacks a portion of them. V and J calls plus clone size are reproduced from that table; the DNA served to infer D and trimming. Of fewer than 200,000 clones in the sample, around nine tenths were seen once. Seattle's cohort entered during active infection and was followed longitudinally.

Sequencing was performed on peripheral blood. The chain uses TRBV2 and TRBJ1-6; 8 bases map to TRBD1. This clonotype was obtained from a woman between 70 and 85 years old with COVID-19, enrolled during active disease. The CDR3 region is CASSAAGGAPPLHF. In DNA form, the CDR3 reads TGTGCCAGCAGTGCAGCAGGGGGCGCGCCACCCCTCCACTTT.